The rows below give T cell receptor beta chains drawn from one sample of a study of T cells in Graves' hyperthyroidism and ophthalmopathy. TCRdb recomputed calls from the multiplex PCR reads with MiXCR, one row per CDR3 protein. The data contain some 150,000 distinct CDR3 sequences, approximately 20% of them singletons. The specimen sequenced was blood. These receptors were taken from a woman between 45 and 60 years old with Graves' hyperthyroidism that later progressed to Graves' ophthalmopathy. Each CDR3 is given with its conserved first and last residue. A D gene is named only where the DNA matches it firmly. Some rows mark clone size as missing; the rest say once, few, many or name a class of expanded clone.

D gene: TRBD2; J gene: TRBJ2-7; clone size: many; V gene: TRBV20-1; CDR3 protein: CSAPRGRLAGPYEQYF; CDR3 DNA: TGCAGTGCTCCAAGAGGACGGCTAGCGGGGCCCTACGAGCAGTACTTC
D gene: -; J gene: TRBJ1-1; clone size: -; V gene: TRBV4-1; CDR3 protein: CASSQAKHGSTAFF; CDR3 DNA: TGCGCCAGCAGCCAAGCCAAGCATGGGAGTACAGCTTTCTTT
D gene: -; J gene: TRBJ1-6; clone size: many; V gene: TRBV5-1; CDR3 protein: CASSLAGGDNSPLHF; CDR3 DNA: TGCGCCAGCAGCTTGGCAGGCGGAGATAATTCACCCCTCCACTTT
D gene: -; J gene: TRBJ2-4; clone size: many; V gene: TRBV28; CDR3 protein: CASSGSGGLKNIQYF; CDR3 DNA: TGTGCCAGCAGTGGATCCGGGGGGCTTAAGAACATTCAGTACTTC
D gene: TRBD2; J gene: TRBJ2-3; clone size: many; V gene: TRBV3-1; CDR3 protein: CASSRGTSGTTDTQYF; CDR3 DNA: TGTGCCAGCAGCCGCGGGACTAGCGGGACGACAGATACGCAGTATTTT
D gene: TRBD1; J gene: TRBJ2-2; clone size: -; V gene: TRBV12-3/TRBV12-4; CDR3 protein: CASSHLGQGTGELFF; CDR3 DNA: TGTGCCAGCAGCCACCTCGGACAGGGAACCGGGGAGCTGTTTTTT
D gene: TRBD1; J gene: TRBJ1-6; clone size: few; V gene: TRBV28; CDR3 protein: CASSSQGSSYNSPLHF; CDR3 DNA: TGTGCCAGCAGTTCACAGGGGAGCTCCTATAATTCACCCCTCCACTTT
D gene: -; J gene: TRBJ2-2; clone size: many; V gene: TRBV12-5; CDR3 protein: CASGLWPNTGELFF; CDR3 DNA: TGTGCTAGTGGTTTGTGGCCGAACACCGGGGAGCTGTTTTTT
D gene: -; J gene: TRBJ1-1; clone size: many; V gene: TRBV7-3; CDR3 protein: CASSYGSTGKNTEAFF; CDR3 DNA: TGTGCCAGCAGCTACGGCTCGACAGGAAAAAACACTGAAGCTTTCTTT
D gene: TRBD2; J gene: TRBJ2-5; clone size: many; V gene: TRBV28; CDR3 protein: CASTPGGGSGTQYF; CDR3 DNA: TGTGCCAGCACCCCCGGGGGGGGGAGTGGGACCCAGTACTTC
D gene: -; J gene: TRBJ2-5; clone size: many; V gene: TRBV5-5; CDR3 protein: CASSLLSGFGETQYF; CDR3 DNA: TGTGCCAGCAGCTTGCTTTCAGGCTTCGGCGAGACCCAGTACTTC
D gene: -; J gene: TRBJ1-5; clone size: many; V gene: TRBV7-9; CDR3 protein: CASSGHGSNQPQHF; CDR3 DNA: TGTGCCAGCAGCGGACACGGCAGCAATCAGCCCCAGCATTTT
D gene: TRBD2; J gene: TRBJ2-1; clone size: -; V gene: TRBV7-9; CDR3 protein: CASSQQGTSGLRQFF; CDR3 DNA: TGTGCCAGCAGCCAACAAGGGACTAGCGGCTTGAGGCAGTTCTTC
D gene: -; J gene: TRBJ2-1; clone size: few; V gene: TRBV27; CDR3 protein: CASTGLHPYNEQFF; CDR3 DNA: TGTGCCAGCACGGGACTCCATCCCTACAATGAGCAGTTCTTC
D gene: -; J gene: TRBJ2-5; clone size: many; V gene: TRBV28; CDR3 protein: CASRTPTETQYF; CDR3 DNA: TGTGCCTCCCGAACACCGACAGAGACCCAGTACTTC
D gene: TRBD1; J gene: TRBJ1-5; clone size: many; V gene: TRBV28; CDR3 protein: CASRQGNGNQPQHF; CDR3 DNA: TGTGCCAGCAGACAGGGGAACGGCAATCAGCCCCAGCATTTT
D gene: -; J gene: TRBJ1-1; clone size: few; V gene: TRBV12-3/TRBV12-4; CDR3 protein: CASSLKQTRSTEAFF; CDR3 DNA: TGTGCCAGCAGTTTGAAACAGACCCGATCGACTGAAGCTTTCTTT
D gene: -; J gene: TRBJ1-5; clone size: many; V gene: TRBV5-6; CDR3 protein: CASSRYDSSNNQPQHF; CDR3 DNA: TGTGCCAGCAGCCGTTACGACAGTAGTAACAATCAGCCCCAGCATTTT
D gene: TRBD2; J gene: TRBJ2-1; clone size: -; V gene: TRBV10-1; CDR3 protein: CASRVTSGRGGQFF; CDR3 DNA: TGCGCCAGCAGGGTGACTAGCGGGAGGGGGGGGCAGTTCTTC
D gene: TRBD1; J gene: TRBJ1-2; clone size: -; V gene: TRBV6-2/TRBV6-3; CDR3 protein: CASSPRGTYGYTF; CDR3 DNA: TGTGCCAGCAGCCCCAGGGGGACCTATGGCTACACCTTC
D gene: -; J gene: TRBJ1-1; clone size: many; V gene: TRBV6-1; CDR3 protein: CASSSTGKMNTEAFF; CDR3 DNA: TGTGCCAGCAGCAGTACAGGCAAGATGAACACTGAAGCTTTCTTT
D gene: TRBD2; J gene: TRBJ2-7; clone size: many; V gene: TRBV3-1; CDR3 protein: CASSRGASGSSEQYF; CDR3 DNA: TGTGCCAGCAGCCGGGGAGCGAGCGGGAGTAGCGAGCAGTACTTC
D gene: -; J gene: TRBJ2-1; clone size: -; V gene: TRBV24-1; CDR3 protein: CATSDLPWGLGSYNEQFF; CDR3 DNA: TGTGCCACCAGTGATTTGCCTTGGGGTTTAGGTTCCTACAATGAGCAGTTCTTC
D gene: -; J gene: TRBJ2-1; clone size: -; V gene: TRBV6-1; CDR3 protein: CASTRDAAYNEQFF; CDR3 DNA: TGTGCCAGCACCAGGGACGCCGCCTACAATGAGCAGTTCTTC
D gene: -; J gene: TRBJ1-3; clone size: -; V gene: TRBV2; CDR3 protein: CASSGNKVPGNTIYF; CDR3 DNA: TGTGCCAGCAGTGGGAATAAAGTCCCTGGAAACACCATATATTTT
D gene: -; J gene: TRBJ1-5; clone size: many; V gene: TRBV7-8; CDR3 protein: CASSLEGLGLGGNQPQHF; CDR3 DNA: TGTGCCAGCAGCTTAGAAGGTCTGGGGCTAGGTGGCAATCAGCCCCAGCATTTT
D gene: -; J gene: TRBJ2-5; clone size: many; V gene: TRBV30; CDR3 protein: CAWGSRQETQYF; CDR3 DNA: TGTGCCTGGGGGAGCAGACAAGAGACCCAGTACTTC
D gene: TRBD2; J gene: TRBJ2-5; clone size: many; V gene: TRBV12-3/TRBV12-4; CDR3 protein: CASSYSGRAGETQYF; CDR3 DNA: TGTGCCAGCAGCTATAGCGGGAGGGCAGGAGAGACCCAGTACTTC
D gene: -; J gene: TRBJ1-4; clone size: many; V gene: TRBV18; CDR3 protein: CASSPPSTNEKLFF; CDR3 DNA: TGTGCCAGCTCACCACCGTCTACTAATGAAAAACTGTTTTTT
D gene: -; J gene: TRBJ1-3; clone size: many; V gene: TRBV13; CDR3 protein: CASSLEGRASSGNTIYF; CDR3 DNA: TGTGCCAGCAGCTTAGAGGGAAGGGCATCTTCTGGAAACACCATATATTTT
D gene: -; J gene: TRBJ2-2; clone size: many; V gene: TRBV28; CDR3 protein: CASSINPGSRFF; CDR3 DNA: TGTGCCAGCAGTATAAACCCGGGCAGTCGGTTTTTT